The 17 T cell receptor beta chains below come from one sample, sequenced in a study of blood T cell repertoires in COVID-19. Repertoires were generated with immunoSEQ multiplex PCR, while TCRdb's copy carries only in-frame clones and drops some. The sample comprises under 75,000 clones, less than 75% of which are singletons, and around 18% rests with the top ten. Sequenced input: peripheral blood. The receptors here all came from a woman between 45 and 60 years old with active or convalescent COVID-19.

This clone was picked up a small number of times. The V and J genes are TRBV30 and TRBJ2-5, with D possibly being TRBD2 (6 bases). Germline loops: CDR1 GTSNPN, CDR2 SVGIG (reference sequence). With 3 bases removed from V and 5 bases from J, the gap between germline ends came to 25 bases. The CDR3 covers 17 residues. This CDR3 reads CAWSLPIGRRERETQYF. The DNA of the CDR3 is TGTGCCTGGAGCCTTCCCATAGGCAGGAGGGAACGGGAGACCCAGTACTTC. Together with reference TRBV30 and TRBJ2-5, the CDR3 gives the full variable domain: SQTIHQWPATLVQPVGSPLSLECTVEGTSNPNLYWYRQAAGRGLQLLFYSVGIGQISSEVPQNLSASRPQDRQFILSSKKLLLSDSGFYLCAWSLPIGRRERETQYFGPGTRLLVL.

The chain employs TRBV6-6 and TRBJ1-6, with D possibly TRBD1 on 6 matching bases. V shed 4 bases and J shed 10 bases, with 17 bases lying between them. The CDR3 loop spans 15 amino acids. CDR1 and CDR2 (germline): MNHNY, SVGAGI (reference sequence). Here the CDR3 reads CASSLADSSRSPLHF. In DNA form, the CDR3 reads TGTGCCAGCAGTTTGGCGGACAGTTCGCGGTCACCCCTCCACTTT.

This chain uses TRBV20-1 with TRBJ2-1; D unresolved. Germline V CDR1 and CDR2: DFQATT, SNEGSKA (reference sequence). This CDR3 is 11 amino acids long. Trimming stripped 6 bases from V and 4 bases from J, with 7 bases between. For the CDR3, the DNA is TGCAGTGCCCCCCTATACAATGAGCAGTTCTTC. The encoded protein is CSAPLYNEQFF.

In the case of this clone: Additional DNA sequences in this sample encode the identical CDR3. This chain uses TRBV20-1 with TRBJ2-7, with D possibly matching TRBD1 (6 bases). CDR3 length: 13 residues. V was clipped by 3 bases and J by 2 bases, with 11 bases between them. CDR1 and CDR2 (germline): DFQATT, SNEGSKA (reference sequence). In DNA form, the CDR3 reads TGCAGTGCTAGTTCCCAGGGGCCCTACGAGCAGTACTTC. Its translation: CSASSQGPYEQYF.

This clone was detected once. This CDR3 reads CASSLLGGGVGELFF. The CDR3 coding sequence is TGTGCCAGCAGCTTGCTAGGGGGTGGGGTCGGGGAGCTGTTTTTT. The chain has TRBV11-2 and TRBJ2-2, with D possibly being TRBD1 (6 bases). The CDR3 length is 15 residues. CDR1 is SGHAT and CDR2 is FQNNGV in the germline V gene. The V gene lost 3 bases and the J gene lost 7 bases, with 15 bases spanning the gap.

The V gene is TRBV29-1, the J gene TRBJ2-5; 10 bases line up with TRBD2. V shed 4 bases, J shed 5 bases, and the junction held 10 bases outside the gene matches. Germline CDR1 SQVTM, CDR2 ANQGSEA. The CDR3 totals 15 residues. CDR3 sequence (DNA): TGCAGCGTTGGAATCCTAGCGGGAGAGTGGGAGACCCAGTACTTC. This sequence encodes CSVGILAGEWETQYF.

The genes are TRBV6-4 and TRBJ2-2; 7 positions match TRBD1. V lost 5 bases to trimming and J lost 6 bases; unmatched junction nucleotides: 6. This CDR3 has 14 amino acids. Germline V CDR1 and CDR2: MRHNA, SNTAGT. The CDR3 loop reads CASSSTGVAGELFF. CDR3 coding DNA: TGTGCCAGCAGTTCTACAGGGGTGGCCGGGGAGCTGTTTTTT.

This clone was found a few times. This chain connects TRBV6-6 to TRBJ1-1; 11 bases fit TRBD1. CDR1 MNHNY and CDR2 SVGAGI come from the germline V gene (reference sequence). This CDR3 is built from 15 residues. V lost 6 bases to trimming and J lost 4 bases; unmatched junction nucleotides: 7. CDR3: CASSLRTGGRTEAFF. The CDR3 DNA is TGTGCCAGCAGCCTACGGACAGGGGGCCGCACTGAAGCTTTCTTT.

The chain employs TRBV5-6 and TRBJ2-6; 11 bases align to TRBD2. The CDR3 is made up of 19 amino acids. From germline, CDR1 is SGHDT and CDR2 YYEEEE. Trimming took 0 bases from V and 0 from J; bases not matched to a gene: 5. Here the CDR3 DNA reads TGTGCCAGCAGCTTGGATAGCGGGAGGGCTCTCTCTGGGGCCAACGTCCTGACTTTC. It translates to CASSLDSGRALSGANVLTF. The full variable domain, its missing parts supplied by reference TRBV5-6 and TRBJ2-6, is DAGVTQSPTHLIKTRGQQVTLRCSPKSGHDTVSWYQQALGQGPQFIFQYYEEEERQRGNFPDRFSGHQFPNYSSELNVNALLLGDSALYLCASSLDSGRALSGANVLTFGAGSRLTVL.

V gene TRBV18 combines with J gene TRBJ2-3; TRBD1 agrees at 9 bases. Germline V lookup: CDR1 KGHSH, CDR2 LQKENI. J gave up 1 base and V 3 bases, and 2 bases lay outside the gene matches. The length of the CDR3 is 15 residues. CDR3 bases: TGTGCCAGCTCACCTCGGACAGGGGGCACAGATACGCAGTATTTT. Its translation is CASSPRTGGTDTQYF.

This clone was recorded a few times. The rearrangement uses TRBV5-8 and TRBJ2-3, with no clear D. The V gene's germline CDR1 is SGHTS and CDR2 YDEGEE. The V end lost 2 bases, the J end lost 0 bases, and 10 bases lay between the germline ends. The CDR3 is 15 residues long. CDR3 DNA: TGTGCCAGCAGCTTTATTTCTACTAGCACAGATACGCAGTATTTT. It yields the protein CASSFISTSTDTQYF.

This clone was seen just once. J is TRBJ1-3 and V is TRBV25-1; D is uncertain. Trimming took off 4 bases at V and 8 bases at J, with 21 bases between the two ends. Looked up from germline, CDR1 is MGHDK and CDR2 is SYGVNS. The CDR3 extends over 16 amino acids. CDR3 residues: CASSGGRWGLADTIYF. Here the CDR3 DNA reads TGTGCCAGCAGTGGCGGGAGGTGGGGATTGGCGGACACCATATATTTT.

This clone came up once. The V and J genes are TRBV28 and TRBJ2-2; 14 positions agree with TRBD2. V lost 6 bases and J lost 1; bases outside the gene matches: 13. CDR3 length equals 20 residues. CDR1 is MDHEN, CDR2 SYDVKM, per germline. The CDR3 DNA reads TGTGCCAGCAGACCACTGGGACTAGCGGGGGCCCAAGGGAACACCGGGGAGCTGTTTTTT. Translation gives CASRPLGLAGAQGNTGELFF.

The CDR3 sequence is CASSDPRGEAFF. As DNA, the CDR3 is TGTGCCAGCAGTGATCCGCGGGGAGAAGCTTTCTTT. The V gene is TRBV6-4, the J gene TRBJ1-1; D unclear. Germline V CDR1 and CDR2: MRHNA, SNTAGT. This CDR3 spans 12 amino acids. V lost 3 bases, J lost 8 bases, and 10 bases lay in between.

V usage is TRBV7-9 and J usage is TRBJ1-5; possible D gene TRBD1, 6 bases. Germline V gene lookup returns CDR1 SEHNR and CDR2 FQNEAQ (reference sequence). V dropped 5 bases and J dropped 0 bases, with 20 bases sitting between them. The CDR3 is 18 residues long. This CDR3 reads CASSPPGPDSYSNQPQHF. The CDR3 bases are TGTGCCAGCAGCCCCCCCGGGCCGGACAGTTATAGCAATCAGCCCCAGCATTTT.

V is TRBV4-1 and J is TRBJ1-5, with D uncertain. The CDR3 is 15 residues long. With 1 base removed from V and 1 base from J, the gap between germline ends came to 8 bases. The germline gives CDR1 MGHRA, CDR2 YSYEKL. DNA for the CDR3: TGCGCCAGCAGCCAAGTCGCCAGGAGCAATCAGCCCCAGCATTTT. Translation: CASSQVARSNQPQHF.

This clone was picked up one time. The chain carries TRBV15 and TRBJ2-7; D perhaps matches TRBD2 (5 bases). V was clipped by 2 bases and J by 7 bases, with 12 bases between them. The CDR3 consists of 13 residues. Germline V gene lookup returns CDR1 LNHNV and CDR2 YYDKDF (reference sequence). In nucleotides, the CDR3 is TGTGCCACCAGCAGACCCGGCACGGGGGAGCAGTACTTC. It codes for CATSRPGTGEQYF.